This TCR beta chain comes out of a study of response to subunit inactivated influenza vaccine. The sample holds many counts of this clonotype. What it recognizes is unknown. TCRdb passed the RT-PCR reads through MiXCR, listing each CDR3 protein once. The data hold 500,000 to 600,000 distinct CDR3 sequences, with roughly 13% observed a single time. Trimming removed 3 bases from V and 3 bases from J, with 14 bases in between. The CDR3 length is 15 residues. Whole-study findings and limits: There was a suggestion from the authors that each seasonal influenza vaccination recruits few new T cells.

This TCR came from a man aged 50 or older who received an inactivated influenza vaccine. The sequencing here drew on PBMCs from blood, taken roughly 45 days after vaccination. This chain joins TRBV12-3 or TRBV12-4 and TRBJ1-2; D call uncertain. CDR3 nucleotide sequence: TGTGCCAGCAGTTTTAGACAAGAGGAATACTATGGCTACACCTTC. It specifies CASSFRQEEYYGYTF.